This T cell receptor beta chain stems from a study of shared clonotypes between healthy human individuals. Background on the study: CD4 naive and CD4 memory each took three plates per donor, while CD8 naive took two and CD8 memory one.

Concerning this clone: Antigen unknown.

The assay was carried out at the deep level. Here immunoSEQ multiplex PCR was the method, and the copy in TCRdb shows in-frame clones only, minus some. The sample consists of hundreds of thousands of clones, about 96% of them appearing once. CDR1 and CDR2 from the germline V gene are SEHNR and FQNEAQ (reference sequence). The V end was cut by 3 bases, the J end by 4 bases, with 10 bases between. The CDR3 covers 14 residues. Study outcomes and limitations: Clonotype sharing among donors, it was expected, would be affected by sequencing depth. Researchers found naive subsets generally carried larger estimated richness than memory subsets.

The V and J genes are TRBV7-9 and TRBJ2-4; D assignment may be TRBD1 or TRBD2 (5 bases each). Material: memory CD8+ T cells sorted from blood. Subset given: CD45RO+ cells pooled with CCR7-negative TemRA cells. The clonotype was recovered from a young man in good health. The CDR3 region is CASSLGPPKNIQYF. CDR3 nucleotide sequence: TGTGCCAGCAGCTTGGGACCACCAAAAAACATTCAGTACTTC.